The source of this TCR beta chain is a study of cytomegalovirus exposure and HLA in healthy donors. Germline V gene sequence: CDR1 MDHEN, CDR2 SYDVKM. This CDR3 region has 15 residues. The V and J ends lost 5 bases and 4 bases, in that order; junction bases with no gene match: 10. Researchers ran the PCR with 60 Vbeta and 13 Jbeta primers. Clones were sequenced by immunoSEQ multiplex PCR, and TCRdb holds only the in-frame ones, with some missing. The sample contains 120,000 or so clones, around 80% of which appear only once. As for this clone: The antigen is unknown.

Overall study findings and caveats: In a later analysis, productive TCRs from donors in an Asian-associated ancestry cluster reportedly carried fewer N-insertions than the cohort mean. Productive status was seen about 87% or about 30% of the time for most TCR beta V segments in an earlier analysis. Excluded: some indistinguishable V segments such as TRBV6-2 and TRBV6-3. Reports indicate that TCR beta sequences accurately predicted the HLA-A and HLA-B alleles of most subjects.

This TCR derives from a man aged 25 to 45 in good health and CMV-seronegative. The sequencing sample was made of PBMCs. J is TRBJ1-1 and V is TRBV28; TRBD1 agrees at 7 bases. CDR3 residues: CASSLRQGDLTEAFF. Written as DNA, the CDR3 is TGTGCCAGCAGTCTGAGGCAGGGGGACCTCACTGAAGCTTTCTTT.